The text below deals with one T cell receptor (beta chain). This sample is drawn from a study of shared clonotypes between healthy human individuals. TCRdb's table, derived via immunoSEQ multiplex PCR, lists solely in-frame clones and lacks some. The data contain about 2.1 million clones, 93% of them singletons. It was CD45RO-negative cells, positively selected for CCR7, that made up naive CD8 cells, with terminally differentiated effector memory CD45RA+ cells excluded. Germline loops: CDR1 SGHVS, CDR2 FQNEAQ. The CDR3 totals 14 residues. Trimming took 7 bases from V and 3 from J; bases not matched to a gene: 3.

The material sequenced was naive CD8+ T cells from PBMCs. The TCR originated in a man between 18 and 35 years old in good health. Some clones in this sample may be carry-over from other donors' samples. The genes are TRBV7-8 and TRBJ2-7; TRBD2 matches at 13 bases. CDR3 nucleotides: TGTGCCAGCACTCGGACTAGCGGGAGCTACGAGCAGTACTTC. It yields the protein CASTRTSGSYEQYF. The full variable domain, with the rest looked up from reference TRBV7-8 and TRBJ2-7, is GAGVSQSPRYKVAKRGQDVALRCDPISGHVSLFWYQQALGQGPEFLTYFQNEAQLDKSGLPSDRFFAERPEGSVSTLKIQRTQQEDSAVYLCASTRTSGSYEQYFGPGTRLTVT.